The next 15 T cell receptor beta chains were all read from a single sample in a study of blood T cell repertoires in COVID-19. Generated by immunoSEQ multiplex PCR, the TCRdb table keeps only in-frame clones and is missing some. The sample shows 350,000 to 400,000 clones, around 87% of them seen only once. The sample comprised PBMCs or T cells enriched from blood (not recorded which). All receptors derive from a man aged 40-50 years in a cohort exposed to, infected with or recovered from COVID-19 (not recorded which).

The chain couples TRBV5-1 to TRBJ2-3, with D possibly being TRBD2 (6 bases). Trimming removed 0 bases from V and 2 bases from J, with 7 bases in between. Germline V CDR1 and CDR2: SGHRS, YFSETQ. This CDR3 is built from 14 residues. The CDR3, as DNA: TGCGCCAGCAGCTTGGCGGGAGCCACAGATACGCAGTATTTT. Protein: CASSLAGATDTQYF.

V gene TRBV19 combines with J gene TRBJ1-3; D possibly corresponds to TRBD1 (5 bases). CDR1 LNHDA and CDR2 SQIVND come from the germline V gene (reference sequence). V was shortened by 6 bases and J by 0 bases, with 12 bases between the two germline ends. The CDR3 has 15 residues. As DNA, the CDR3 is TGTGCCAGTAGCTTGGGACTGTTCTCTGGAAACACCATATATTTT. Amino acid sequence: CASSLGLFSGNTIYF.

The chain is built from TRBV18 and TRBJ1-1, with a possible D match to TRBD1 (6 bases). The germline gives CDR1 KGHSH, CDR2 LQKENI. V was pared by 1 base and J by 2 bases, with 11 bases between. CDR3 length equals 15 residues. CDR3 DNA sequence: TGTGCCAGCTCACCACAGGGGGTTGCTAACACTGAAGCTTTCTTT. Translating it yields CASSPQGVANTEAFF.

The CDR3 reads CASSPTSGRGELFF. DNA for the CDR3: TGTGCCAGTAGTCCGACTAGCGGGCGGGGGGAGCTGTTTTTT. The rearrangement links TRBV19 to TRBJ2-2, with 10 bases that match TRBD2. Trimming removed 5 bases from V and 8 bases from J; junction bases left unmatched: 5. This CDR3 has 14 amino acids. Per germline, CDR1 LNHDA and CDR2 SQIVND (reference sequence).

The V call is TRBV4-1, the J call TRBJ2-5; TRBD2 agrees at 7 bases. With V trimmed by 0 bases and J by 0 bases, 1 base remained unmatched. The CDR3 is 15 amino acids. Germline V gene sequence: CDR1 MGHRA, CDR2 YSYEKL. The CDR3 is CASSQEGRDQETQYF. CDR3 DNA: TGCGCCAGCAGCCAAGAGGGGAGGGACCAAGAGACCCAGTACTTC.

The chain links TRBV7-3 to TRBJ2-1; 8 bases map to TRBD2. Germline CDR1 SGHTA, CDR2 FQGTGA. CDR3 length equals 16 residues. V trimming: 2 bases; J trimming: 1 base; junction bases outside the gene matches: 4. CDR3 DNA sequence: TGTGCCAGCAGCTTAGATATAGCGGGATCCTACAATGAGCAGTTCTTC. Its protein is CASSLDIAGSYNEQFF. Drawing the rest from reference TRBV7-3 and TRBJ2-1, the complete variable domain is GAGVSQTPSNKVTEKGKYVELRCDPISGHTALYWYRQSLGQGPEFLIYFQGTGAADDSGLPNDRFFAVRPEGSVSTLKIQRTERGDSAVYLCASSLDIAGSYNEQFFGPGTRLTVL.

The chain employs TRBV5-1 and TRBJ2-2; 11 nucleotides align to TRBD2. V lost 4 bases and J lost 6; bases outside the gene matches: 8. Germline-derived CDR1 and CDR2 are SGHRS and YFSETQ. The CDR3 covers 16 residues. CDR3 sequence (DNA): TGCGCCAGCAGCCCCTCACTAGCGGGAGCGGCCGGGGAGCTGTTTTTT. Translating it yields CASSPSLAGAAGELFF.

V gene TRBV24-1 combines with J gene TRBJ2-3; 11 nucleotides match TRBD1. This CDR3 is 16 amino acids long. The V and J ends lost 2 bases and 4 bases, in that order; junction bases with no gene match: 4. Germline CDR1 reads KGHDR; CDR2 reads SFDVKD. CDR3 residues: CATSDSGTGGPDTQYF. DNA for the CDR3: TGTGCCACCAGTGATTCCGGGACAGGGGGACCAGATACGCAGTATTTT.

The rearrangement uses TRBV30 and TRBJ2-3, with D hard to call. V lost 5 bases and J 0 bases, leaving 15 bases between the germline ends. Germline-derived CDR1 and CDR2 are GTSNPN and SVGIG (reference sequence). The CDR3 is 15 residues long. The CDR3 sequence: CAWDLPTPSTDTQYF. DNA for the CDR3: TGTGCCTGGGACCTCCCGACTCCTAGCACAGATACGCAGTATTTT.

V and J are TRBV19 and TRBJ1-2, with TRBD1 matching over 8 bases. The V segment lost 3 bases and the J segment 7 bases; nucleotides outside the gene matches: 10. This CDR3 has 15 residues. The germline CDR1 and CDR2 sequences are LNHDA and SQIVND (reference sequence). CDR3 nucleotide sequence: TGTGCCAGTAGTATTCTCGGACAGGGTCTGGGTGGCTACACCTTC. Translating gives CASSILGQGLGGYTF.

The chain combines TRBV24-1 with TRBJ1-6; no definite D call. CDR1 is KGHDR, CDR2 SFDVKD, per germline. V lost 4 bases and J 9 bases, leaving 9 bases between the germline ends. This CDR3 contains 13 residues. CDR3 sequence: CATSDPGGSPLHF. As DNA, the CDR3 is TGTGCCACCAGTGACCCTGGAGGTTCACCCCTCCACTTT.

This chain uses TRBV9 with TRBJ1-2; 7 nucleotides line up with TRBD1. The CDR3 is made up of 15 amino acids. Germline trimming cut 0 bases from V and 4 bases from J; bases unmatched to any gene: 6. Per the germline V gene, CDR1 is SGDLS and CDR2 is YYNGEE. This chain's CDR3 is CASSVGQGGPYGYTF. In nucleotides, the CDR3 is TGTGCCAGCAGCGTAGGACAGGGCGGTCCCTATGGCTACACCTTC.

This chain links TRBV2 with TRBJ2-1; 8 positions agree with TRBD2. The junction had 4 bases not matched to a gene; V was cut back by 2 bases and J by 4 bases. Germline V gene data show CDR1 as SNHLY and CDR2 as FYNNEI. The CDR3 covers 15 residues. CDR3 region: CASSETSGIYNEQFF. As DNA, the CDR3 is TGTGCCAGCAGTGAAACTAGCGGAATTTACAATGAGCAGTTCTTC.

CDR3 region: CASSYGLAGGKNTGELFF. CDR3 bases: TGCGCCAGCAGCTATGGACTAGCGGGAGGGAAGAACACCGGGGAGCTGTTTTTT. V gene TRBV5-1 combines with J gene TRBJ2-2; 15 nucleotides line up with TRBD2. CDR1 is SGHRS, CDR2 YFSETQ, per germline. J lost 1 base, V lost 3 bases, and 4 bases had no gene match. The CDR3 is made up of 18 amino acids.

In its sample, this clone was seen many times. V gene TRBV6-4 combines with J gene TRBJ2-3; 10 bases line up with TRBD2. Germline loops: CDR1 MRHNA, CDR2 SNTAGT. V shed 0 bases and J 8 bases; nucleotides not matched to a gene: 8. The CDR3 loop spans 16 amino acids. This chain's CDR3 is CASSDSSSGSSATQYF. The CDR3 DNA sequence: TGTGCCAGCAGTGACTCGTCTAGCGGGAGTTCAGCTACGCAGTATTTT.